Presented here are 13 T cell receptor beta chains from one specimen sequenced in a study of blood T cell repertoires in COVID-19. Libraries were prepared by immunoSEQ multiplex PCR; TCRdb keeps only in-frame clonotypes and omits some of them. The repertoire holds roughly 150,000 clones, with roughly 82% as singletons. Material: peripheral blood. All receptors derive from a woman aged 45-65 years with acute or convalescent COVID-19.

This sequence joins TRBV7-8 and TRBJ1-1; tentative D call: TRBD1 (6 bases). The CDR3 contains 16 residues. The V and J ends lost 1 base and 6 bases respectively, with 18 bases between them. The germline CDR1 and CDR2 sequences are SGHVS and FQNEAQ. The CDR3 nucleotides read TGTGCCAGCAGCTTAGTTTTGGGCAGGGGTTCGGCTGAAGCTTTCTTT. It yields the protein CASSLVLGRGSAEAFF.

The CDR3 reads CASSLASGGLDEQFF. The CDR3 region has the DNA TGTGCCAGCAGTTTAGCTAGCGGGGGGCTCGATGAGCAGTTCTTC. The chain uses TRBV27 and TRBJ2-1; 11 bases fit TRBD2. Trimming cost V 2 bases and J 8 bases; bases outside gene matches: 5. In germline, CDR1 is MNHEY, CDR2 SMNVEV (reference sequence). The CDR3 has 15 amino acids.

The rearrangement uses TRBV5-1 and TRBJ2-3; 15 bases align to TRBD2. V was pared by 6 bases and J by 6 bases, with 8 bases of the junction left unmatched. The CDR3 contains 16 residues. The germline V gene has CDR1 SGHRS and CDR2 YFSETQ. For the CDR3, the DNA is TGCGCCAGCACCCCCGGACTAGCGGGAGGGACTGATACGCAGTATTTT. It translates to CASTPGLAGGTDTQYF.

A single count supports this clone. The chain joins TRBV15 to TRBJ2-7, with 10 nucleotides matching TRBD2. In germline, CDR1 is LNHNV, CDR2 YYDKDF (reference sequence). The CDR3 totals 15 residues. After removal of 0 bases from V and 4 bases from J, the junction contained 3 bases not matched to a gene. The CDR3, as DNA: TGTGCCACCAGCAGAGATTTAGCGGGAGGTTACGAGCAGTACTTC. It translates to CATSRDLAGGYEQYF.

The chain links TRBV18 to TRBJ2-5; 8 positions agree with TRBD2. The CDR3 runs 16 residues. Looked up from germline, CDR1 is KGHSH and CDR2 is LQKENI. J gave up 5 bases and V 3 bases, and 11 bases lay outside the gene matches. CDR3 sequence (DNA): TGTGCCAGCTCACCTTCCTTGGCGGGGGGCAGTGAGACCCAGTACTTC. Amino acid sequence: CASSPSLAGGSETQYF. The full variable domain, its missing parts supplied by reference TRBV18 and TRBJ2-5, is NAGVMQNPRHLVRRRGQEARLRCSPMKGHSHVYWYRQLPEEGLKFMVYLQKENIIDESGMPKERFSAEFPKEGPSILRIQQVVRGDSAAYFCASSPSLAGGSETQYFGPGTRLLVL.

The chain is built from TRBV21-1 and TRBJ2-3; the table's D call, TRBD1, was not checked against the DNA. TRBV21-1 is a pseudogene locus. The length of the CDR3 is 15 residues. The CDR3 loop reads CASSGRDRGGDTQYF. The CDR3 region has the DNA TGTGCCAGCAGCGGCCGGGACAGGGGGGGGGATACGCAGTATTTT.

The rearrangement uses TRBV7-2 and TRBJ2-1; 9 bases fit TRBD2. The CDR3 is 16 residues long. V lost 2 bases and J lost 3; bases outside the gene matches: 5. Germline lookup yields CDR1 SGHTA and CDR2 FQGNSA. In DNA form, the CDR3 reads TGTGCCAGCAGCTTATTGGGACTAGCCTTCTACAATGAGCAGTTCTTC. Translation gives CASSLLGLAFYNEQFF.

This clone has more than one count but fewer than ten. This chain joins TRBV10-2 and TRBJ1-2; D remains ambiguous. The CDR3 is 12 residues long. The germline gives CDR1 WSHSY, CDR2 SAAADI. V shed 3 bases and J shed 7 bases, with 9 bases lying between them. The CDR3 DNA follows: TGCGCCAGCAGTGAATGGGAGTCTGGCTACACCTTC. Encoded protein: CASSEWESGYTF.

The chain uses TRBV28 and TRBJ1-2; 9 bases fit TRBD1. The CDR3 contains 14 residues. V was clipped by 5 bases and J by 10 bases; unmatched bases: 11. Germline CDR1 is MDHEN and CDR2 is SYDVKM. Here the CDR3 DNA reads TGTGCCAGCAGTCCCCTTGGACAGGGGAAAACCTACACCTTC. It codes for CASSPLGQGKTYTF.

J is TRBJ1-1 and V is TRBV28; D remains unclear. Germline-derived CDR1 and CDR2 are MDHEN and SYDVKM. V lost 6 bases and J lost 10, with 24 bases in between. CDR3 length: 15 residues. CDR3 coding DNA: TGTGCCAGCAGCTTGAGGGTCCTTCGTCAGGCCCCAGCTTTCTTT. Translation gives CASSLRVLRQAPAFF.

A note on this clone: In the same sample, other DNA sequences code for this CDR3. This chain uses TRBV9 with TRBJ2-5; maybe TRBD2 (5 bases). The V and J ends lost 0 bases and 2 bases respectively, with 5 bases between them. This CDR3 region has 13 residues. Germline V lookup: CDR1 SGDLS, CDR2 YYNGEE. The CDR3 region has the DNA TGTGCCAGCAGCGTAGGGACTCAAGAGACCCAGTACTTC. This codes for CASSVGTQETQYF. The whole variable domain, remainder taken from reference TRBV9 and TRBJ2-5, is DSGVTQTPKHLITATGQRVTLRCSPRSGDLSVYWYQQSLDQGLQFLIQYYNGEERAKGNILERFSAQQFPDLHSELNLSSLELGDSALYFCASSVGTQETQYFGPGTRLLVL.

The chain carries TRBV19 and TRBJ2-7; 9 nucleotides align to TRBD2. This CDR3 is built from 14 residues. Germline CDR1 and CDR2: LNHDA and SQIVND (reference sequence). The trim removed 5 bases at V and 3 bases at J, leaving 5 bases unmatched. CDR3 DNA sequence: TGTGCCAGTAGTCGGGGGACTAGCAGCTACGAGCAGTACTTC. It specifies CASSRGTSSYEQYF.

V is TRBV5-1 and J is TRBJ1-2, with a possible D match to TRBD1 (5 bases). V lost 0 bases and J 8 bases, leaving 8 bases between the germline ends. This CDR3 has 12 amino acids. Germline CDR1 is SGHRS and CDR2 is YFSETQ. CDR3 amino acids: CASSLEGNGYTF. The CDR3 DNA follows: TGCGCCAGCAGCTTGGAGGGGAACGGCTACACCTTC. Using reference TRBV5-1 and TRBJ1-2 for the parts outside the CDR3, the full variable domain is KAGVTQTPRYLIKTRGQQVTLSCSPISGHRSVSWYQQTPGQGLQFLFEYFSETQRNKGNFPGRFSGRQFSNSRSEMNVSTLELGDSALYLCASSLEGNGYTFGSGTRLTVV.